The present TCR beta chain was sequenced within a study of blood T cell repertoires in COVID-19. For the study at large: Sample material is recorded as cDNA or gDNA derived from T cells, B-cell-depleted T cells, or PBMCs.

This CDR3 contains 15 residues. Trimming at V came to 3 bases and at J to 8 bases, leaving 6 bases not matched to a gene. Germline V gene lookup returns CDR1 MGHDK and CDR2 SYGVNS. Original handling: From reference gene primer amplification, estimates of nucleated cell counts were derived. TCRdb's copy holds only in-frame clones and misses some; the assay was immunoSEQ multiplex PCR. For V, J and clone size, that table is used; D and trimming come from the DNA. The sample includes some 250,000 clones, roughly 86% of them seen just once. Enrolled through a virtual design, the participants were between 18 and 89 years of age and came from about two dozen US areas.

The clonotype comes from a woman aged 30 to 39 with acute COVID-19. The sequenced sample consisted of PBMCs or T cells enriched from blood (not recorded which). The chain has TRBV25-1 and TRBJ2-1; 11 nucleotides agree with TRBD1. The CDR3 nucleotides read TGTGCCAGCAGTGAGTTGGACAGGGGGCTAGATGAGCAGTTCTTC. Protein sequence: CASSELDRGLDEQFF.